This T cell receptor beta chain derives from a study of T-cell reconstitution after alpha-beta-depleted transplantation in children. Looked up from germline, CDR1 is LGHNA and CDR2 is YSLEER. V shed 0 bases and J 4 bases; nucleotides not matched to a gene: 6. This CDR3 spans 17 amino acids. This clonotype showed up just a few times. Molecular barcoding with unique molecular identifiers was used for the TCRbeta library. TCRdb fed the PCR reads into MiXCR, producing one record per CDR3 protein. Of fewer than 750,000 distinct CDR3 sequences listed, roughly 23% are singletons. The source was PBMCs, mostly from graft donor cells, collected 360 days after TCRalphabeta/CD19-depleted stem cell transplant. The source is a boy in the first two years of life who had a stem cell transplant for acute myeloid leukemia, so the T cells may come from the graft donor. The chain is built from TRBV4-3 and TRBJ2-1; 10 bases line up with TRBD1. This chain's CDR3 is CASSQDPDRGLYNEQFF. The CDR3 DNA follows: TGCGCCAGCAGCCAAGATCCCGACAGGGGGCTATACAATGAGCAGTTCTTC.